Shown below are 2 T cell receptor beta chains from a single sample sequenced in a study of T cells after yellow fever vaccination. TCRdb redid the calling of the 5' RACE reads with MiXCR, one entry per CDR3 protein. The sample includes hundreds of thousands of distinct CDR3 sequences, roughly 11% seen only once; the top ten take 15% to 20%. Sequencing used PBMCs, obtained on the day of the first yellow fever vaccination. Receptor source: a man aged 18-30 years who received the YFV17D yellow fever vaccine.

The CDR3: CASSHVAGGSTGELFF. For the CDR3, the DNA is TGCGCCAGCAGCCACGTAGCGGGGGGGAGCACCGGGGAGCTGTTTTTT. The rearrangement uses TRBV4-1 and TRBJ2-2; 11 positions agree with TRBD2. Per the germline V gene, CDR1 is MGHRA and CDR2 is YSYEKL. The J segment lost 4 bases and the V segment lost 3 bases, leaving 4 bases of the junction unmatched. This CDR3 contains 16 residues.

The chain recombines TRBV7-2 with TRBJ1-2; maybe TRBD1 (6 bases). The ends were cut back, 5 bases at V and 1 base at J, with 17 bases in the middle. The CDR3 runs 16 residues. Germline V CDR1 and CDR2: SGHTA, FQGNSA. The CDR3 reads CASSILQQGGNYGYTF. For the CDR3, the DNA is TGTGCCAGCAGCATCTTACAACAGGGCGGTAACTATGGCTACACCTTC.